This T cell receptor beta chain stems from a study of T cells in Graves' hyperthyroidism and ophthalmopathy. The TCR beta CDR3 regions underwent amplification using RNA transcripts as the source. First-round RT-PCR of the TCR CDR3 relied on the HTBI primer set. TCRdb fed the multiplex PCR reads into MiXCR, producing one record per CDR3 protein. The sample records about 720,000 distinct CDR3 sequences, over 15% being singletons. This clonotype was found many times. The study based diagnoses on clinical symptoms, serum thyroxine and TRAb, thyroid ultrasound and orbital computed tomography. CDR3 length equals 14 residues. The germline V gene has CDR1 MGHRA and CDR2 YSYEKL. Trimming stripped 4 bases from V and 2 bases from J, with 11 bases between.

The sequencing sample was made of blood. The sequence was obtained from a woman aged 50 to 60 with Graves' hyperthyroidism that later progressed to Graves' ophthalmopathy. V is TRBV4-1 and J is TRBJ1-2; the D gene is possibly TRBD1 (5 bases). The CDR3 DNA follows: TGCGCCAGCAGCCCGCGGGGCGGAAACTATGGCTACACCTTC. Its protein is CASSPRGGNYGYTF.